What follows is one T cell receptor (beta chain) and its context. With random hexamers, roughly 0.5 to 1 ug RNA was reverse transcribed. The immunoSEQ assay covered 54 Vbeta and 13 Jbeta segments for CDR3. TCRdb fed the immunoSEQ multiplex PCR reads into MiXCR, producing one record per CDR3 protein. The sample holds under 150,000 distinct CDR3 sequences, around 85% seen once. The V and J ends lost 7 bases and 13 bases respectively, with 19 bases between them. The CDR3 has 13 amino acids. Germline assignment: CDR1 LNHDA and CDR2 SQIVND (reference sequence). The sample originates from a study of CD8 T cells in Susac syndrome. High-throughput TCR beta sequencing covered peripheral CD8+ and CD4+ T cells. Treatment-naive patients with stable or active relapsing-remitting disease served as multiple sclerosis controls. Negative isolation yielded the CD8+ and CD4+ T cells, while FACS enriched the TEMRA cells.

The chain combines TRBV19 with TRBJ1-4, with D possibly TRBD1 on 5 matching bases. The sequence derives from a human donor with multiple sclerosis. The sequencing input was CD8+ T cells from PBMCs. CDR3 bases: TGTGCCAGTACCGACAGCTACAAGGAACTACTGTTTTTT. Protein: CASTDSYKELLFF.